The 13 T cell receptor beta chains presented below share a single source sample, sequenced in a study of shared clonotypes between healthy human individuals. Using immunoSEQ multiplex PCR, the repertoire was profiled, and TCRdb retains in-frame clones only, with some absent. The table includes approximately 2.3 million clones, more than 85% detected once. Sequenced material: naive CD4+ T cells from PBMCs. Regarding subset: CD45RA+ positively selected. These receptors were obtained from a man aged 18 to 30 in good health. Some clones in this sample may be carry-over from other donors' samples.

With regard to this clone: This same CDR3 is encoded by further DNA sequences in the sample. The J gene is TRBJ2-3, the V gene TRBV7-9; D gene ambiguous. Trimming shortened V by 0 bases and J by 3 bases, and 1 base separated the two germline ends. The CDR3 runs to 12 residues. The V gene's germline CDR1 is SEHNR and CDR2 FQNEAQ (reference sequence). The CDR3: CASSLATDTQYF. CDR3 DNA sequence: TGTGCCAGCAGCTTAGCAACAGATACGCAGTATTTT.

V is TRBV6-5 and J is TRBJ2-7; D ambiguous. CDR1 is MNHEY, CDR2 SVGAGI, per germline. V lost 8 bases to trimming and J lost 6 bases, with 17 bases between them. The CDR3 loop spans 13 amino acids. The CDR3 sequence is CASGRSAESEQYF. The CDR3 nucleotides are TGTGCCAGCGGGCGTTCCGCGGAGTCCGAGCAGTACTTC.

The gene calls are TRBV7-9 and TRBJ1-3; D possibly corresponds to TRBD1 (6 bases). V shed 2 bases and J shed 0 bases, with 11 bases lying between them. This CDR3 region has 16 residues. The germline CDR1 and CDR2 sequences are SEHNR and FQNEAQ (reference sequence). The CDR3 DNA follows: TGTGCCAGCAGCTTAAGGACAGTTAGCTCTGGAAACACCATATATTTT. The encoded protein is CASSLRTVSSGNTIYF.

The chain employs TRBV5-5 and TRBJ1-4; TRBD1 aligns across 9 bases. Germline-derived CDR1 and CDR2 are SGHKS and YYEKEE (reference sequence). This CDR3 comprises 17 residues. The V segment lost 4 bases and the J segment 10 bases; nucleotides outside the gene matches: 17. The CDR3 here is CASSAAGTGFLPGKLFF. The CDR3 DNA follows: TGTGCCAGCAGCGCCGCCGGGACAGGGTTTTTACCTGGAAAACTGTTTTTT.

The rearrangement links TRBV5-4 to TRBJ2-1; no clear D gene. The CDR3 sequence is 15 residues long. Germline loops: CDR1 SGHNT, CDR2 YYREEE (reference sequence). Trimming took off 2 bases at V and 6 bases at J, with 15 bases between the two ends. In nucleotides, the CDR3 is TGTGCCAGCAGCTTTGGAGCTCCCGGCGCCAATGAGCAGTTCTTC. This sequence encodes CASSFGAPGANEQFF.

The rearrangement uses TRBV5-1 and TRBJ2-3, with D uncertain. This CDR3 is built from 15 residues. Germline CDR1 SGHRS, CDR2 YFSETQ. The germline V and J ends were trimmed by 1 base and 2 bases, with 11 bases remaining between them. CDR3: CASSLQHKYTDTQYF. The CDR3 bases are TGCGCCAGCAGCTTGCAACACAAATACACAGATACGCAGTATTTT.

The chain carries TRBV7-3 and TRBJ1-2; TRBD1 aligns across 9 bases. The CDR3 spans 13 residues. CDR1 is SGHTA and CDR2 is FQGTGA in the germline V gene. Losses at the gene ends were 5 bases for V and 6 bases for J; bases not matched to a gene: 4. CDR3 nucleotide sequence: TGTGCCAGCAGCCTGGGACAGGGCAATGGCTACACCTTC. It encodes CASSLGQGNGYTF.

This chain uses TRBV7-2 with TRBJ2-3, with 7 bases fitting TRBD2. Trimming cost V 4 bases and J 1 base; bases outside gene matches: 11. Germline CDR1 and CDR2: SGHTA and FQGNSA. This CDR3 comprises 17 residues. The CDR3 here is CASSSARGGAGTDTQYF. CDR3 nucleotide sequence: TGTGCCAGCAGCTCGGCCCGGGGAGGGGCCGGCACAGATACGCAGTATTTT.

The CDR3 nucleotides are TGTGCCAGCAGTTTATCACTAGCGGGAGTGCGAGAGACCCAGTACTTC. Translating it yields CASSLSLAGVRETQYF. J is TRBJ2-5 and V is TRBV28; 11 bases align to TRBD2. The CDR3 has 16 amino acids. Trimming at V came to 1 base and at J to 4 bases, leaving 5 bases not matched to a gene. Germline values: CDR1 MDHEN, CDR2 SYDVKM.

The CDR3 spells CASSAGTPPHNEQFF. The CDR3 bases are TGTGCCAGCAGTGCTGGGACTCCGCCACACAATGAGCAGTTCTTC. The chain is built from TRBV7-3 and TRBJ2-1, with D perhaps matching TRBD2 (6 bases). The CDR3 extends over 15 amino acids. Trimming took 6 bases from V and 5 from J, leaving 17 bases between them. The germline V gene encodes CDR1 SGHTA and CDR2 FQGTGA. The full variable domain, in which reference TRBV7-3 and TRBJ2-1 provide the parts outside the CDR3, is GAGVSQTPSNKVTEKGKYVELRCDPISGHTALYWYRQSLGQGPEFLIYFQGTGAADDSGLPNDRFFAVRPEGSVSTLKIQRTERGDSAVYLCASSAGTPPHNEQFFGPGTRLTVL.

This clone was picked up one time. The V and J genes are TRBV15 and TRBJ2-7; TRBD2 agrees at 9 bases. V lost 7 bases, J lost 2 bases, and 6 bases stayed unmatched. The CDR3 is made up of 14 amino acids. CDR1 and CDR2 from the germline V gene are LNHNV and YYDKDF (reference sequence). The CDR3 spells CATKGTSRPYEQYF. The CDR3 nucleotides read TGTGCCACCAAGGGGACTAGCAGGCCCTACGAGCAGTACTTC.

Concerning this clone itself: Other DNA sequences in the same sample also yield this CDR3. J is TRBJ1-2 and V is TRBV5-4; D uncertain. V lost 0 bases, J lost 4 bases, and 10 bases lay in between. Germline-derived CDR1 and CDR2 are SGHNT and YYREEE (reference sequence). The CDR3 has 14 amino acids. As DNA, the CDR3 is TGTGCCAGCAGCTTGGTGGGGTCCAGCTATGGCTACACCTTC. Its translation is CASSLVGSSYGYTF.

A remark on this clone: No DNA is shown, since the ends of the CDR3 on it are uncertain; the CDR3 is the one TCRdb lists. V and J are TRBV28 and TRBJ2-3; the DNA was not used to check the table's D call, TRBD2. Germline V gene lookup returns CDR1 MDHEN and CDR2 SYDVKM. Termini included, the CDR3 measures 23 amino acids. The CDR3 is CASNYKGLITDTQYFGLTDTQYF.